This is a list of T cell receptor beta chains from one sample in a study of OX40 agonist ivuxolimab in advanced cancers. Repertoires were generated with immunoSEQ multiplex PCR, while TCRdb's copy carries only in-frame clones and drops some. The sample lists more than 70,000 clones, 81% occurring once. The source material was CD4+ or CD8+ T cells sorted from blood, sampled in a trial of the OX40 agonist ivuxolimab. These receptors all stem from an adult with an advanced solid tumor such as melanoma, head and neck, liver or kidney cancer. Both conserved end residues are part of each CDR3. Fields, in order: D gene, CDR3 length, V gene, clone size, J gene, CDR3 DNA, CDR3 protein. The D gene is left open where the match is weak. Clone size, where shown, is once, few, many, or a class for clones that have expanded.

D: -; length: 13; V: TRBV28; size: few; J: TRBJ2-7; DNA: TGTGCCAGCAGTTTCATTTATTCGGGCGAGCAGTACTTC; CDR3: CASSFIYSGEQYF
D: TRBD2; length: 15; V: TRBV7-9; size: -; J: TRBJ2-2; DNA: TGTGCCAGCCGATTAGCGGGAGTGAACACCGGGGAGCTGTTTTTT; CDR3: CASRLAGVNTGELFF
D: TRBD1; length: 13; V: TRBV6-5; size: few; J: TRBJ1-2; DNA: TGTGCCAGCAGCAAACAGGGGTGGGATGGCTACACCTTC; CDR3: CASSKQGWDGYTF
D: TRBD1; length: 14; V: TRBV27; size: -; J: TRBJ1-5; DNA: TGTGCCAGCAGTCAACAGGGGGCTAATCAGCCCCAGCATTTT; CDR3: CASSQQGANQPQHF
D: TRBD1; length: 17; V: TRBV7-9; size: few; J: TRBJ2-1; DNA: TGTGCCAGCAGCTTAGCGAGGGGACAGGGGCAGTACAATGAGCAGTTCTTC; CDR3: CASSLARGQGQYNEQFF
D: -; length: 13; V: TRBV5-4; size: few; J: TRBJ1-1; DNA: TGTGCCAGCAGCTTGAGACGGAACACTGAAGCTTTCTTT; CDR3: CASSLRRNTEAFF
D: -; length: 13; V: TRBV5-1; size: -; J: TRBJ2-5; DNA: TGCGCCAGCAGCTTGGGTAGGCAAGAGACCCAGTACTTC; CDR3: CASSLGRQETQYF
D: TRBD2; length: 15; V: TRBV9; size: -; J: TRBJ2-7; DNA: TGTGCCAGCAGCGTAGAGGATAGCGGGATCTACGAGCAGTACTTC; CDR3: CASSVEDSGIYEQYF
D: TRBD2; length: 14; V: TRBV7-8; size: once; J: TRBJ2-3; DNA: TGTGCCAGCATCAAGACTAGCGGAACAGATACGCAGTATTTT; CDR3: CASIKTSGTDTQYF
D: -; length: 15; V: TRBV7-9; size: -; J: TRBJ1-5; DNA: TGTGCCAGCGGATACTCGACAGGAAATAATCAGCCCCAGCATTTT; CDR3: CASGYSTGNNQPQHF
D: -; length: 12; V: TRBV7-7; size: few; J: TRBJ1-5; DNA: TGTGCTAGCAGCCCTCAACGGCAGCCCCAGCATTTT; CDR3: CASSPQRQPQHF
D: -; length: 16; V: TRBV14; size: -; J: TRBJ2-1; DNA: TGTGCCAGCAGCCACCGACAGGGGACTAGGTCGGATGAGCAGTTCTTC; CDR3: CASSHRQGTRSDEQFF
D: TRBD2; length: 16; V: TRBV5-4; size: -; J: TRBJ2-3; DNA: TGTGCCAGCCGACGGTCGGTAGCGGGGGGTCGAGATACGCAGTATTTT; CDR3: CASRRSVAGGRDTQYF
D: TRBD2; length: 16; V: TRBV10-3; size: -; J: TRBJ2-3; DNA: TGTGCCATCAGTGAGCGGGGGGGGGACAGCACAGATACGCAGTATTTT; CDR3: CAISERGGDSTDTQYF
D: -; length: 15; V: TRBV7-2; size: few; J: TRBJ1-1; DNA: TGTGCCAGCAGCCGAGGGGGGACGGCGAACACTGAAGCTTTCTTT; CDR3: CASSRGGTANTEAFF
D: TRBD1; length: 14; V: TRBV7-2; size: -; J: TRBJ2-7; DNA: TGTGCCAGCAGCTTGAACAGGGGTTCCTACGAGCAGTACTTC; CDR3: CASSLNRGSYEQYF
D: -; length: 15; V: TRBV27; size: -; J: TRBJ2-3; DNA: TGTGCCAGCAGCCAGATTTGGTCTGGTACAGATACGCAGTATTTT; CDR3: CASSQIWSGTDTQYF
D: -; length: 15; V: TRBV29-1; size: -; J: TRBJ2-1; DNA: TGCAGCGTTTTTTCCCCGGGACTTCGCTACAATGAGCAGTTCTTC; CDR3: CSVFSPGLRYNEQFF
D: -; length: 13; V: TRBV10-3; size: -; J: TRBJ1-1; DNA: TGTGCCATCAATTACGACGGGAACACTGAAGCTTTCTTT; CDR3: CAINYDGNTEAFF
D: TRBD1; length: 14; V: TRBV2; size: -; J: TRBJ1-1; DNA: TGTGCCAGCAGAAAGGACAGGATGAACACTGAAGCTTTCTTT; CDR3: CASRKDRMNTEAFF
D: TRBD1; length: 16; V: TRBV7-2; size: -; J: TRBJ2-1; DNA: TGTGCCAGCAGCTTAGCGCTAACAGGGGCTGGCAATGAGCAGTTCTTC; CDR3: CASSLALTGAGNEQFF
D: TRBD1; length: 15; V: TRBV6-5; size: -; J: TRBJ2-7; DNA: TGTGCCAGCAGGCCTCGACAGGGGGCGATATACGAGCAGTACTTC; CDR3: CASRPRQGAIYEQYF
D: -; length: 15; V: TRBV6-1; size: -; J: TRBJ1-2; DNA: TGTGCCAGCAGTGAAGCAACCGGGGCCTACTATGGCTACACCTTC; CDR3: CASSEATGAYYGYTF
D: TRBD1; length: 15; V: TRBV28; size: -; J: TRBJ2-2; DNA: TGTGCCAGCAGTTTGGGACAGGTGAACACCGGGGAGCTGTTTTTT; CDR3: CASSLGQVNTGELFF
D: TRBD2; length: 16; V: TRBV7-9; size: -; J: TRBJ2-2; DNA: TGTGCCAGCAGCGTTAGCATCCAGCGGGACGGCGGGGAGCTGTTTTTT; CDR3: CASSVSIQRDGGELFF
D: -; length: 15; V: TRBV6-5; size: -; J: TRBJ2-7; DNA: TGTGCCAGCAGTTACACATCCGGGACACCCTACGAGCAGTACTTC; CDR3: CASSYTSGTPYEQYF
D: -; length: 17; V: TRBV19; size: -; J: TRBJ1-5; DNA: TGTGCCAGTAGTATAAGGGGACGGGGAGGGAGCAATCAGCCCCAGCATTTT; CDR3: CASSIRGRGGSNQPQHF
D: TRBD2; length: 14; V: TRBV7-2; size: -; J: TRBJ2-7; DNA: TGTGCCAGCAGCCGGGGACTAGCGCTCCACGAGCAGTACTTC; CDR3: CASSRGLALHEQYF
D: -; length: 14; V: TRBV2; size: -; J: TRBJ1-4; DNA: TGTGCCACATCGGGGGGTCGGACTAATGAAAAACTGTTTTTT; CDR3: CATSGGRTNEKLFF
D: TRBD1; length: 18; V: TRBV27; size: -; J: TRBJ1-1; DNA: TGTGCCAGCAGTCCCCGGAAAGGGGGCTTCGATCGGAACACTGAAGCTTTCTTT; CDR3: CASSPRKGGFDRNTEAFF
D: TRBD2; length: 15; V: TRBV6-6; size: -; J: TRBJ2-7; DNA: TGTGCCAGCAAGAGGGCGGCGGGGGGATCCTACGAGCAGTACTTC; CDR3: CASKRAAGGSYEQYF
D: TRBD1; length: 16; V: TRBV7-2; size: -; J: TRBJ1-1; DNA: TGTGCCAGCAGCCTAAGTAAGGGGGCCGTAAACACTGAAGCTTTCTTT; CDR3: CASSLSKGAVNTEAFF
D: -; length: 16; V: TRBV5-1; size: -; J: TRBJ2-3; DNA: TGCGCCAGCAGCGCCACCGGGACCCGCGGAGCAGATACGCAGTATTTT; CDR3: CASSATGTRGADTQYF
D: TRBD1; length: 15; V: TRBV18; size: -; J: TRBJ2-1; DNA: TGTGCCAGCTCATCCGGGACAGCTTCTTCTGCTGAGCAGTTCTTC; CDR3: CASSSGTASSAEQFF
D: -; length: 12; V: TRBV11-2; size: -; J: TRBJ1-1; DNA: TGTGCCAGCAGCTTAGACAGGGCTGAAGCTTTCTTT; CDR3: CASSLDRAEAFF
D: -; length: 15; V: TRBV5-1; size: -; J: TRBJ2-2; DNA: TGCGCCAGCAGCTACCAGGGAGCAAACCCCGGGGAGCTGTTTTTT; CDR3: CASSYQGANPGELFF
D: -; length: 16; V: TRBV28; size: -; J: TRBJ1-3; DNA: TGTGCCAGCAGTGTCGGGACATCCCGCTCTGGAAACACCATATATTTT; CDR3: CASSVGTSRSGNTIYF
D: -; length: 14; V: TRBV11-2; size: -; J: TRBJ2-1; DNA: TGTGCCAGCACCTTTTATAGGACCCTGGGTGAGCAGTTCTTC; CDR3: CASTFYRTLGEQFF
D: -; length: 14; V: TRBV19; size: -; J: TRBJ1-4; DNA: TGTGCCAGTAGTATACAGGGAACTAATGAAAAACTGTTTTTT; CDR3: CASSIQGTNEKLFF
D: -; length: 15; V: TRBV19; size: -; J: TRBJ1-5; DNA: TGTGCCAGTAGTATAGTGGGCAGCCACAATCAGCCCCAGCATTTT; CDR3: CASSIVGSHNQPQHF
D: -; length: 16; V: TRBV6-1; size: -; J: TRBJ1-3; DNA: TGTGCCAGCAGTGTTGCGGGACGGAGCTCTGGAAACACCATATATTTT; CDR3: CASSVAGRSSGNTIYF